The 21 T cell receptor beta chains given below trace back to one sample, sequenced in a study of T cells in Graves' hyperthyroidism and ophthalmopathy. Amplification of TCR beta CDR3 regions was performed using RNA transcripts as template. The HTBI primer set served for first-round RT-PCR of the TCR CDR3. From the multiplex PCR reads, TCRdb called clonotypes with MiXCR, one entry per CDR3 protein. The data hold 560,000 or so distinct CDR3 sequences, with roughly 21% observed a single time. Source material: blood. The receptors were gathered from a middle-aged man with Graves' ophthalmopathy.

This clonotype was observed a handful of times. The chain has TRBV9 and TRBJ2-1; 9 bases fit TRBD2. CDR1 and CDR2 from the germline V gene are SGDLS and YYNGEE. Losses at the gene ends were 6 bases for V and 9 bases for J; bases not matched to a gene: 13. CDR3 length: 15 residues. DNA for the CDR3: TGTGCCAGCACCCCGGGGGGTGAGCGGGAGGTTGAGCAGTTCTTC. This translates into CASTPGGEREVEQFF.

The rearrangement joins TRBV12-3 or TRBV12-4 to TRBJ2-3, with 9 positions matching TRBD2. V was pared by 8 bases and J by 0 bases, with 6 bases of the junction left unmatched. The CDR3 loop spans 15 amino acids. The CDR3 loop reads CASGRSGGSTDTQYF. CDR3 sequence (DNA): TGTGCCAGCGGTCGTAGCGGGGGCAGCACAGATACGCAGTATTTT.

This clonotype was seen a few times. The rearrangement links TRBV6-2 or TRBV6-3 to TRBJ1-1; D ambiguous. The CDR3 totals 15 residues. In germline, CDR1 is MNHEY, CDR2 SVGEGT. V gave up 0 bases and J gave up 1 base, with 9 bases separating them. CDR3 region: CASSYSILGNTEAFF. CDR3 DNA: TGTGCCAGCAGTTACTCTATACTGGGGAACACTGAAGCTTTCTTT.

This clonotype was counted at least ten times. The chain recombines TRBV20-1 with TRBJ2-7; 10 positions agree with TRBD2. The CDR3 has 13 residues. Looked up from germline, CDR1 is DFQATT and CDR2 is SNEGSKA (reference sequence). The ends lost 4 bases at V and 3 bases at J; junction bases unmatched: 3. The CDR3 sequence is CSATSGGFYEQYF. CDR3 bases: TGCAGTGCTACTAGCGGGGGCTTCTACGAGCAGTACTTC.

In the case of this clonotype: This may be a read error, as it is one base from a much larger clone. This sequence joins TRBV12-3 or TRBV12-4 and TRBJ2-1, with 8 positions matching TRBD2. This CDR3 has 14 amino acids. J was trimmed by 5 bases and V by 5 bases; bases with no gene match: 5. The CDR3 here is CASSPLAGHNEQFF. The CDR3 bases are TGTGCCAGCAGTCCCCTAGCGGGCCACAATGAGCAGTTCTTC.

This CDR3 reads CAWSVLGEGGNQPQHF. CDR3 sequence (DNA): TGTGCCTGGAGTGTACTTGGGGAGGGGGGGAATCAGCCCCAGCATTTT. The rearrangement links TRBV30 to TRBJ1-5, with D possibly matching TRBD1 (6 bases). Germline-derived CDR1 and CDR2 are GTSNPN and SVGIG (reference sequence). The CDR3 is 16 amino acids. V lost 0 bases, J lost 4 bases, and 16 bases lay in between.

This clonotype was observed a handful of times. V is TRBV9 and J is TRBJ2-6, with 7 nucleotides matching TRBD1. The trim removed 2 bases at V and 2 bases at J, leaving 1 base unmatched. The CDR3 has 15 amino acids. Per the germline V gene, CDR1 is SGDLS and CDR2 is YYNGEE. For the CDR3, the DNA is TGTGCCAGCAGCGTCCAGGGGGCTGGGGCCAACGTCCTGACTTTC. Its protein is CASSVQGAGANVLTF.

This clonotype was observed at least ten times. CDR3 region: CASSLNGRAYEQYF. CDR3 DNA: TGTGCCAGCAGCTTAAACGGGAGGGCCTACGAGCAGTACTTC. This chain connects TRBV7-2 to TRBJ2-7, with 8 bases matching TRBD2. The junction had 2 bases not matched to a gene; V was cut back by 2 bases and J by 2 bases. The CDR3 consists of 14 residues. CDR1 SGHTA and CDR2 FQGNSA come from the germline V gene.

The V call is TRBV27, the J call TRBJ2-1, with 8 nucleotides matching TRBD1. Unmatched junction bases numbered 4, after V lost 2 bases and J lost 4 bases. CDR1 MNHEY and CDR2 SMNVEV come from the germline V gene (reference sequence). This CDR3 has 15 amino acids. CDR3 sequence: CASSLDRGEYNEQFF. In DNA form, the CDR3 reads TGTGCCAGCAGTTTAGACAGGGGAGAATACAATGAGCAGTTCTTC.

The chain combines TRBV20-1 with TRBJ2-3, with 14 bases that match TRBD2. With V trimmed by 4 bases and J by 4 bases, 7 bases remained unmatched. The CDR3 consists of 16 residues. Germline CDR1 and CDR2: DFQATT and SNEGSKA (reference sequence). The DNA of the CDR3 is TGCAGTGCTACCGGGACTAGCGGGAGTCGTGCAGATACGCAGTATTTT. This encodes CSATGTSGSRADTQYF.

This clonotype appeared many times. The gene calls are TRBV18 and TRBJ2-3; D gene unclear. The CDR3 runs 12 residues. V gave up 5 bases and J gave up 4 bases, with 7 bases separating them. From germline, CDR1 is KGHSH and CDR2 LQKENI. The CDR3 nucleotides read TGTGCCAGCTCAAATCCCCCAGATACGCAGTATTTT. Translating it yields CASSNPPDTQYF.

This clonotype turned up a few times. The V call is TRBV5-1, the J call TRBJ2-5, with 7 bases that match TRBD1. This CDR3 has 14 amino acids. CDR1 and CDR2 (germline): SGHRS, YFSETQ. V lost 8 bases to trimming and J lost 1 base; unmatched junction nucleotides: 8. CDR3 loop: CASKTGQPQETQYF. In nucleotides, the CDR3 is TGCGCCAGTAAGACGGGACAGCCCCAAGAGACCCAGTACTTC. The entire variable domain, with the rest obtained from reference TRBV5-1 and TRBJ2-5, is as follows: KAGVTQTPRYLIKTRGQQVTLSCSPISGHRSVSWYQQTPGQGLQFLFEYFSETQRNKGNFPGRFSGRQFSNSRSEMNVSTLELGDSALYLCASKTGQPQETQYFGPGTRLLVL.

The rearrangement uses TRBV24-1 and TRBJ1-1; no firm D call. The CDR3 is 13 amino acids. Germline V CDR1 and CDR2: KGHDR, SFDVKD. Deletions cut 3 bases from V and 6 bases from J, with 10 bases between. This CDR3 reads CATSDLRASEAFF. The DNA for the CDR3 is TGTGCCACCAGTGATCTAAGGGCTTCTGAAGCTTTCTTT.

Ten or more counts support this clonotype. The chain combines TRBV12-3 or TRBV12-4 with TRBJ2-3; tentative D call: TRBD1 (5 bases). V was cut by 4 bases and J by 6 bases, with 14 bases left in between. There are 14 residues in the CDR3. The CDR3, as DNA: TGTGCCAGCAGTTCCACAGGTTGGGGCGATACGCAGTATTTT. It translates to CASSSTGWGDTQYF.

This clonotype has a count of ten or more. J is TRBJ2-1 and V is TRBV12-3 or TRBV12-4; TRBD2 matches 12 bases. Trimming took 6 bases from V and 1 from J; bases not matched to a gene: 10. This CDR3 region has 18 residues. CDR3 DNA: TGTGCCAGCAGACTCAGGCGACTAGCGGGAGATTCCTACAATGAGCAGTTCTTC. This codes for CASRLRRLAGDSYNEQFF.

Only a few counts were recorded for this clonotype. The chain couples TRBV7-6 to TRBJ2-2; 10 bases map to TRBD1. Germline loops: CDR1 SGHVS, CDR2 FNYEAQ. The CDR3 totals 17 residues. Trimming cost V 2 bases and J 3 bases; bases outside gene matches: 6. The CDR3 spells CASSLFRGTGDTGELFF. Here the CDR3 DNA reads TGTGCCAGCAGCTTATTTAGGGGGACAGGGGACACCGGGGAGCTGTTTTTT. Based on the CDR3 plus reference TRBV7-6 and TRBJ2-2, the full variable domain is GAGVSQSPRYKVTKRGQDVALRCDPISGHVSLYWYRQALGQGPEFLTYFNYEAQQDKSGLPNDRFSAERPEGSISTLTIQRTEQRDSAMYRCASSLFRGTGDTGELFFGEGSRLTVL.

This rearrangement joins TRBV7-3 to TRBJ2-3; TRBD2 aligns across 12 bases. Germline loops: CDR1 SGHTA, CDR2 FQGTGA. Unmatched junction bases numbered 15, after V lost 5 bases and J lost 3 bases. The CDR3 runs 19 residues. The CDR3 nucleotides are TGTGCCAGCAGCCTGGGGCTAGCGGGGGGGGGGAGTTCGACAGATACGCAGTATTTT. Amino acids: CASSLGLAGGGSSTDTQYF.

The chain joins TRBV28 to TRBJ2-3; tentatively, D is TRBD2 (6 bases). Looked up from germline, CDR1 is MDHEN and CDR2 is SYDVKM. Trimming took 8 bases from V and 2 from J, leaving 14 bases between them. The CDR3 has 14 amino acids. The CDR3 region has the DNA TGTGCCAGCGGCCTGGAGGGAACCACAGATACGCAGTATTTT. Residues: CASGLEGTTDTQYF.

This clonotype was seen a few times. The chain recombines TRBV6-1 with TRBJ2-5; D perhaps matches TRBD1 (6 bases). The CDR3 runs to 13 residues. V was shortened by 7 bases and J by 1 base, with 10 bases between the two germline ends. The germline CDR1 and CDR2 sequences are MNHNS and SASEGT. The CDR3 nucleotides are TGTGCCAGCATAAGACAGGTCCAAGAGACCCAGTACTTC. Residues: CASIRQVQETQYF.

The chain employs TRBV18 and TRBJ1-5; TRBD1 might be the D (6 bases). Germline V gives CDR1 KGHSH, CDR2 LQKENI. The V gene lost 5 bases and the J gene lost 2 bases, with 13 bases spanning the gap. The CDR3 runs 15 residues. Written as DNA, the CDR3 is TGTGCCAGCTCAGCAACAGGGTCAGGCAATCAGCCCCAGCATTTT. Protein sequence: CASSATGSGNQPQHF.

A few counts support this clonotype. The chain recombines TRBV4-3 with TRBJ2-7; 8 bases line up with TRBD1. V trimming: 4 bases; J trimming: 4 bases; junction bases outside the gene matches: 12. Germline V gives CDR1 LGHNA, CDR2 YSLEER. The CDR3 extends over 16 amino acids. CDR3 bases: TGCGCCAGCAGCCTGACCGTCGCGGGACAGGTATACGAGCAGTACTTC. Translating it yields CASSLTVAGQVYEQYF.